This TCR beta chain was retrieved from a study of early T cells in non-severe SARS-CoV-2 infection. Researchers tagged individual cDNA molecules with unique molecular identifiers. TCRdb redid the calling of the 5' RACE reads with MiXCR, one entry per CDR3 protein. The sample contains tens of thousands of distinct CDR3 sequences, around 5% of which appear only once. This clonotype was seen ten or more times. Its antigen is as yet unknown. Points from the study as a whole: The study's VDJdb matching favored anti-spike CD8 responses and missed private and CD4 specificities.

Sequenced material: whole blood. This receptor was identified in an adult who was a healthcare worker with PCR-confirmed SARS-CoV-2 infection or an uninfected control (not recorded which).

The CDR3 DNA reads TGCAGTGCTAGACGGACAGGGGGCATGAACACTGAAGCTTTCTTT. This codes for CSARRTGGMNTEAFF. The chain couples TRBV20-1 to TRBJ1-1; 11 bases are a match to TRBD1. The CDR3 sequence is 15 residues long. Germline assignment: CDR1 DFQATT and CDR2 SNEGSKA (reference sequence). The ends lost 2 bases at V and 0 bases at J; junction bases unmatched: 2.